Below, 27 T cell receptor beta chains from the same sample are listed, as sequenced in a study of blood T cell repertoires in COVID-19. The table came from immunoSEQ multiplex PCR; TCRdb's copy has only in-frame clones and leaves some out. The sample has approximately 300,000 clones, 85% to 90% seen once. Sequenced: PBMCs or T cells enriched from blood (not recorded which). The origin of the receptors is a young woman who had recovered from COVID-19.

This clone has at least ten counts. The rearrangement links TRBV7-9 to TRBJ2-2; perhaps TRBD1 as D (6 bases). This CDR3 has 15 residues. Trimming removed 7 bases from V and 7 bases from J, with 19 bases in between. Germline CDR1 and CDR2: SEHNR and FQNEAQ (reference sequence). The CDR3 loop is CASTQAQGRLGELFF. The CDR3 DNA is TGTGCCAGCACCCAGGCGCAGGGGCGGCTCGGGGAGCTGTTTTTT.

The V gene is TRBV4-1, the J gene TRBJ1-5; weak D call: TRBD1 (6 bases). V dropped 5 bases and J dropped 7 bases, with 21 bases sitting between them. The CDR3 runs 16 residues. Germline V gene lookup returns CDR1 MGHRA and CDR2 YSYEKL. The CDR3 DNA is TGCGCCAGCAGCGACCCTTGGGGGCAGGGGAACCAGCCCCAGCATTTT. This sequence encodes CASSDPWGQGNQPQHF.

The genes are TRBV18 and TRBJ2-7; D is uncertain. The germline V gene encodes CDR1 KGHSH and CDR2 LQKENI. The CDR3 length is 14 residues. The V end was cut by 0 bases, the J end by 4 bases, with 10 bases between. The CDR3 spells CASSPPGSPYEQYF. Written as DNA, the CDR3 is TGTGCCAGCTCACCACCGGGCAGTCCTTACGAGCAGTACTTC.

This chain connects TRBV6-5 to TRBJ1-4; the D gene is possibly TRBD1 (6 bases). The CDR3 runs 16 residues. Trimming cost V 4 bases and J 0 bases, with 12 bases left between them. Germline CDR1 is MNHEY and CDR2 is SVGAGI. CDR3 loop: CASSSAQGATNEKLFF. The CDR3, as DNA: TGTGCCAGCAGTTCCGCACAGGGCGCAACTAATGAAAAACTGTTTTTT.

V is TRBV4-2 and J is TRBJ2-1, with 14 positions matching TRBD2. The CDR3 is made up of 19 amino acids. Unmatched junction bases numbered 15, after V lost 2 bases and J lost 9 bases. Germline V gene sequence: CDR1 LGHNA, CDR2 YNFKEQ. The CDR3: CASSQSPHHGTSGGFEQFF. The CDR3 DNA sequence: TGTGCCAGCAGCCAATCCCCTCATCACGGGACTAGCGGGGGTTTTGAGCAGTTCTTC.

The V gene is TRBV19, the J gene TRBJ1-5; D may be TRBD1 (5 bases). Germline V gene data show CDR1 as LNHDA and CDR2 as SQIVND (reference sequence). Trimming stripped 3 bases from V and 6 bases from J, with 12 bases between. The CDR3 has 14 residues. In DNA form, the CDR3 reads TGTGCCAGTAGTATGCAGGGCGGCGGTCAGCCCCAGCATTTT. This encodes CASSMQGGGQPQHF.

The rearrangement joins TRBV30 to TRBJ2-5; the match to TRBD2 covers 7 bases. Trimming at V came to 3 bases and at J to 6 bases, leaving 16 bases not matched to a gene. Germline loops: CDR1 GTSNPN, CDR2 SVGIG (reference sequence). The CDR3 loop spans 16 amino acids. The CDR3 nucleotides are TGTGCCTGGAGCAATTTTGCGGGAGAGTCCCGGAAGACCCAGTACTTC. As protein: CAWSNFAGESRKTQYF.

The genes are TRBV2 and TRBJ2-7, with TRBD1 matching over 9 bases. V dropped 3 bases and J dropped 3; count of bases not matched to a gene: 3. This CDR3 is 14 amino acids long. The V gene's germline CDR1 is SNHLY and CDR2 FYNNEI. In DNA form, the CDR3 reads TGTGCCAGCAGTGACCCGGACAGGGGCTACGAGCAGTACTTC. Amino acid sequence: CASSDPDRGYEQYF.

The chain recombines TRBV7-9 with TRBJ1-4; TRBD1 matches at 7 bases. The ends lost 5 bases at V and 5 bases at J; junction bases unmatched: 5. The germline V gene encodes CDR1 SEHNR and CDR2 FQNEAQ (reference sequence). CDR3 length: 14 amino acids. The CDR3 loop is CASSIRDSNEKLFF. CDR3 nucleotides: TGTGCCAGCAGCATCCGGGACAGCAATGAAAAACTGTTTTTT. Full variable domain (outside the CDR3, taken from reference TRBV7-9 and TRBJ1-4): DTGVSQNPRHKITKRGQNVTFRCDPISEHNRLYWYRQTLGQGPEFLTYFQNEAQLEKSRLLSDRFSAERPKGSFSTLEIQRTEQGDSAMYLCASSIRDSNEKLFFGSGTQLSVL.

The chain combines TRBV6-5 with TRBJ1-4, with no clear D. V was shortened by 6 bases and J by 6 bases, with 17 bases between the two germline ends. CDR3 size: 15 residues. Looked up from germline, CDR1 is MNHEY and CDR2 is SVGAGI. CDR3 region: CASRILSPAHEKLFF. The CDR3 DNA sequence: TGTGCCAGCAGGATTCTGTCCCCAGCGCATGAAAAACTGTTTTTT.

The J gene is TRBJ1-4, the V gene TRBV28, with 9 nucleotides matching TRBD1. The CDR3 contains 14 residues. From germline, CDR1 is MDHEN and CDR2 SYDVKM. Trimming removed 5 bases from V and 8 bases from J; junction bases left unmatched: 6. CDR3 sequence (DNA): TGTGCCAGCAGTGTTCAACAGGGGGCGGAAAAACTGTTTTTT. Its translation: CASSVQQGAEKLFF.

This sequence joins TRBV25-1 and TRBJ2-3; a weak D match, TRBD1 (6 bases). Germline CDR1 and CDR2: MGHDK and SYGVNS. The CDR3 sequence is 17 residues long. Trimming shortened V by 3 bases and J by 4 bases, and 20 bases separated the two germline ends. The CDR3: CASSEVGAIHRSDTQYF. The CDR3 bases are TGTGCCAGCAGTGAGGTGGGGGCGATACATAGATCAGATACGCAGTATTTT. Full variable domain (missing parts from reference TRBV25-1 and TRBJ2-3): EADIYQTPRYLVIGTGKKITLECSQTMGHDKMYWYQQDPGMELHLIHYSYGVNSTEKGDLSSESTVSRIRTEHFPLTLESARPSHTSQYLCASSEVGAIHRSDTQYFGPGTRLTVL.

The chain joins TRBV6-1 to TRBJ2-7, with D perhaps matching TRBD1 (6 bases). Trimming pared 2 bases from V and 3 bases from J, leaving 17 bases between. The CDR3 consists of 16 residues. Germline lookup yields CDR1 MNHNS and CDR2 SASEGT. The CDR3 nucleotides are TGTGCCAGCAGTGAACCGTACAGGGAGAAGAGCTACGAGCAGTACTTC. Residues: CASSEPYREKSYEQYF.

The CDR3 nucleotides read TGTGCCAGCAGTTCACCAGGGACTAACTATGGCTACACCTTC. Translated, it gives CASSSPGTNYGYTF. The V gene is TRBV28, the J gene TRBJ1-2, with a weak D call TRBD1 (5 bases). The CDR3 totals 14 residues. The V end lost 4 bases, the J end lost 0 bases, and 9 bases lay between the germline ends. Germline assignment: CDR1 MDHEN and CDR2 SYDVKM.

The chain employs TRBV18 and TRBJ2-1, with D possibly being TRBD2 (7 bases). The CDR3 has 14 residues. CDR1 and CDR2 (germline): KGHSH, LQKENI. Trimming took off 2 bases at V and 5 bases at J, with 10 bases between the two ends. The CDR3 region is CASSPRGGDNEQFF. Written as DNA, the CDR3 is TGTGCCAGCTCACCAAGAGGGGGGGACAATGAGCAGTTCTTC.

The rearrangement links TRBV27 to TRBJ2-3; 16 bases are shared with TRBD2. The CDR3 consists of 17 residues. The trim removed 4 bases at V and 4 bases at J, leaving 5 bases unmatched. Germline assignment: CDR1 MNHEY and CDR2 SMNVEV (reference sequence). The CDR3 reads CASSYHGTSGGADTQYF. The DNA of the CDR3 is TGTGCCAGCAGTTACCACGGGACTAGCGGGGGGGCAGATACGCAGTATTTT.

This chain links TRBV24-1 with TRBJ2-2; D gene unclear. CDR3 size: 14 residues. Germline V gene data show CDR1 as KGHDR and CDR2 as SFDVKD. V lost 5 bases and J lost 2, with 8 bases in between. CDR3 region: CATSGGVNTGELFF. DNA of the CDR3: TGTGCCACCAGTGGAGGCGTCAACACCGGGGAGCTGTTTTTT.

This clone was counted a few times. The genes are TRBV11-2 and TRBJ1-2; 8 positions agree with TRBD1. Per germline, CDR1 SGHAT and CDR2 FQNNGV. The CDR3 consists of 15 residues. V gave up 1 base and J gave up 8 bases; unmatched junction bases: 9. CDR3 region: CASSLVGRGRRGYTF. The CDR3 DNA reads as TGTGCCAGCAGCTTAGTGGGCAGGGGGCGCCGGGGCTACACCTTC.

V is TRBV19 and J is TRBJ2-3; D unresolved. The CDR3 is 14 amino acids. Trimming took off 4 bases at V and 3 bases at J, with 11 bases between the two ends. Germline loops: CDR1 LNHDA, CDR2 SQIVND (reference sequence). The CDR3 loop reads CASSRAQATDTQYF. CDR3 in DNA: TGTGCCAGTAGTAGGGCCCAGGCGACAGATACGCAGTATTTT. The entire variable domain, with the rest obtained from reference TRBV19 and TRBJ2-3, is as follows: DGGITQSPKYLFRKEGQNVTLSCEQNLNHDAMYWYRQDPGQGLRLIYYSQIVNDFQKGDIAEGYSVSREKKESFPLTVTSAQKNPTAFYLCASSRAQATDTQYFGPGTRLTVL.

The chain uses TRBV19 and TRBJ2-7; TRBD1 is a possible D gene (5 bases). The V gene's germline CDR1 is LNHDA and CDR2 SQIVND (reference sequence). CDR3 size: 14 residues. Trimming removed 1 base at V and 3 bases at J, with 10 bases between. The CDR3 sequence: CASSIAGLNYEQYF. The CDR3 DNA sequence: TGTGCCAGTAGTATAGCAGGGCTTAACTACGAGCAGTACTTC.

V and J are TRBV7-2 and TRBJ2-3, with D maybe TRBD2 (5 bases). Trimming took off 5 bases at V and 1 base at J, with 16 bases between the two ends. The CDR3 spans 16 residues. Germline V gene sequence: CDR1 SGHTA, CDR2 FQGNSA. CDR3 residues: CASSTRRGAGTDTQYF. CDR3 sequence (DNA): TGTGCCAGCAGCACCCGACGAGGAGCGGGCACAGATACGCAGTATTTT. Filled out from reference TRBV7-2 and TRBJ2-3, the complete variable domain reads GAGVSQSPSNKVTEKGKDVELRCDPISGHTALYWYRQSLGQGLEFLIYFQGNSAPDKSGLPSDRFSAERTGGSVSTLTIQRTQQEDSAVYLCASSTRRGAGTDTQYFGPGTRLTVL.

The V and J genes are TRBV13 and TRBJ2-1, with 9 bases fitting TRBD2. V dropped 2 bases and J dropped 0; count of bases not matched to a gene: 14. The CDR3 spans 20 residues. Germline V gene data show CDR1 as PRHDT and CDR2 as FYEKMQ (reference sequence). The CDR3 DNA is TGTGCCAGCAGCTTATCCTTATGGCGGGGGGGCCTGAACTCCTACAATGAGCAGTTCTTC. It codes for CASSLSLWRGGLNSYNEQFF. The complete variable domain, with remaining parts taken from reference TRBV13 and TRBJ2-1, reads AAGVIQSPRHLIKEKRETATLKCYPIPRHDTVYWYQQGPGQDPQFLISFYEKMQSDKGSIPDRFSAQQFSDYHSELNMSSLELGDSALYFCASSLSLWRGGLNSYNEQFFGPGTRLTVL.

The CDR3: CASTPQGRPTSVSPLHF. The CDR3 nucleotides read TGTGCCAGCACCCCCCAGGGCAGGCCCACCTCTGTATCACCCCTCCACTTT. The chain uses TRBV9 and TRBJ1-6, with D possibly matching TRBD1 (5 bases). The ends were cut back, 6 bases at V and 10 bases at J, with 26 bases in the middle. The CDR3 sequence is 17 residues long. In germline, CDR1 is SGDLS, CDR2 YYNGEE. Full variable domain (remainder filled in from reference TRBV9 and TRBJ1-6): DSGVTQTPKHLITATGQRVTLRCSPRSGDLSVYWYQQSLDQGLQFLIQYYNGEERAKGNILERFSAQQFPDLHSELNLSSLELGDSALYFCASTPQGRPTSVSPLHFGNGTRLTVT.

The gene calls are TRBV5-1 and TRBJ2-3, with 7 bases matching TRBD1. The CDR3 extends over 16 amino acids. The V segment lost 3 bases and the J segment 4 bases; nucleotides outside the gene matches: 11. Germline CDR1 reads SGHRS; CDR2 reads YFSETQ. The chain's CDR3 is CASSSSLTGSADTQYF. DNA of the CDR3: TGCGCCAGCAGCTCGTCTCTGACAGGGAGTGCAGATACGCAGTATTTT.

The chain recombines TRBV15 with TRBJ1-1, with D perhaps TRBD1 (5 bases). The CDR3 runs to 16 residues. The V gene's germline CDR1 is LNHNV and CDR2 YYDKDF (reference sequence). The V end lost 2 bases, the J end lost 8 bases, and 21 bases lay between the germline ends. CDR3 protein: CATSRPSRAGEKEAFF. CDR3 DNA: TGTGCCACCAGCAGACCCTCCAGGGCGGGGGAAAAAGAAGCTTTCTTT.

This chain uses TRBV18 with TRBJ1-3; maybe TRBD1 (5 bases). Per the germline V gene, CDR1 is KGHSH and CDR2 is LQKENI. The CDR3 is 14 amino acids. V was cut by 3 bases and J by 3 bases, with 9 bases left in between. CDR3 sequence: CASSPQGLGNTIYF. The DNA of the CDR3 is TGTGCCAGCTCACCTCAGGGACTTGGAAACACCATATATTTT.

The V call is TRBV27, the J call TRBJ1-1; D is unclear. The CDR3 has 14 residues. CDR1 and CDR2 (germline): MNHEY, SMNVEV (reference sequence). V gave up 5 bases and J gave up 0 bases, with 10 bases separating them. The CDR3 DNA sequence: TGTGCCAGCAGTGTACAACAGCTGAACACTGAAGCTTTCTTT. It translates to CASSVQQLNTEAFF.